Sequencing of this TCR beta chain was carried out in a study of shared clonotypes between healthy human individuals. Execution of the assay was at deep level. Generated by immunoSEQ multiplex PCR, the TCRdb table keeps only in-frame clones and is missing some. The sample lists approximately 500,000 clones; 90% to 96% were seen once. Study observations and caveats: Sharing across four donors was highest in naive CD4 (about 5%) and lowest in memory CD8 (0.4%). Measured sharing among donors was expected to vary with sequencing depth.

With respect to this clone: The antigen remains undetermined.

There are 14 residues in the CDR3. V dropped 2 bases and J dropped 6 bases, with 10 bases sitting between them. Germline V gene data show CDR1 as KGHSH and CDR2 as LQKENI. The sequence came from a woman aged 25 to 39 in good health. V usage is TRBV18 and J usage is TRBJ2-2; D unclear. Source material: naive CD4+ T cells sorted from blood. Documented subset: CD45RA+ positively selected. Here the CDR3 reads CASSPNYGPGELFF. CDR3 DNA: TGTGCCAGCTCACCAAATTATGGTCCCGGGGAGCTGTTTTTT.